This T cell receptor beta chain is from a study of cytomegalovirus exposure and HLA in healthy donors. Germline V lookup: CDR1 LGHNA, CDR2 YSLEER. V lost 0 bases and J 0 bases, leaving 12 bases between the germline ends. The CDR3 is 16 residues long. PCR primers comprised 60 Vbeta and 13 Jbeta primers. Sequencing was performed with immunoSEQ multiplex PCR; in TCRdb, only in-frame clones are kept and a portion is missing. This sample's clone table lists roughly 50,000 clones. The rearrangement links TRBV4-3 to TRBJ2-7; possibly TRBD2 for D (5 bases). The sequencing sample was made of PBMCs. This receptor was obtained from a middle-aged woman in good health and CMV-seronegative. CDR3 coding DNA: TGCGCCAGCAGCCAAGACCCTCTAGCCCGCTCCTACGAGCAGTACTTC. Its protein product is CASSQDPLARSYEQYF.